The T cell receptor (beta chain) under discussion was sequenced for a study of blood T cell repertoires in COVID-19. CDR1 and CDR2 (germline): SGDLS, YYNGEE. This CDR3 has 18 residues. V was clipped by 3 bases and J by 1 base; unmatched bases: 7. Generated by immunoSEQ multiplex PCR, the TCRdb table keeps only in-frame clones and is missing some. The repertoire holds 250,000 or so clones, with approximately 90% as singletons. This clone appeared a few times. The sequenced sample was peripheral blood. The genes are TRBV9 and TRBJ2-2; TRBD2 matches 12 bases. This TCR derives from a woman aged 40 to 49 who had recovered from COVID-19. CDR3 residues: CASSGGGTSGQNTGELFF. The CDR3 DNA is TGTGCCAGCAGCGGCGGTGGGACTAGCGGGCAGAACACCGGGGAGCTGTTTTTT.